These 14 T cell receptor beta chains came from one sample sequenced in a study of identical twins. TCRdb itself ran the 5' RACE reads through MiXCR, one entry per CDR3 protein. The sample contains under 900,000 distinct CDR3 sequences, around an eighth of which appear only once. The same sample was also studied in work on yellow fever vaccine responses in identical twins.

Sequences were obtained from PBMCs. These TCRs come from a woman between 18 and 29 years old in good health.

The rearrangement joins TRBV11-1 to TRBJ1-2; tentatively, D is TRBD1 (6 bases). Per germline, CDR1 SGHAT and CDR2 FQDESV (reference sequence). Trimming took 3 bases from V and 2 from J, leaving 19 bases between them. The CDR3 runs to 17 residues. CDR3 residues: CASSFGPGTQQNYGYTF. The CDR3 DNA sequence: TGTGCCAGCAGCTTCGGCCCCGGGACACAACAAAACTATGGCTACACCTTC.

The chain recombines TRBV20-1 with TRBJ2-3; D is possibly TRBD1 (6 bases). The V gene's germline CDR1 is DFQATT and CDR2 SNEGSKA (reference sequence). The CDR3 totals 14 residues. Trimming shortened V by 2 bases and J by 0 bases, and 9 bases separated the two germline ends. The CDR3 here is CSARQGSSTDTQYF. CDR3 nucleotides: TGCAGTGCTAGACAGGGGTCTAGCACAGATACGCAGTATTTT.

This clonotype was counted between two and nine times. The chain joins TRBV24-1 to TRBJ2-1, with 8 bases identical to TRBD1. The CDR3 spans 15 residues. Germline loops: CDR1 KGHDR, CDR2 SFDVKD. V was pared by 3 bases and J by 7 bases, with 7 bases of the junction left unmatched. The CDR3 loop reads CATSDGAGGVNEQFF. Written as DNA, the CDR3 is TGTGCCACCAGTGATGGGGCAGGGGGCGTGAATGAGCAGTTCTTC.

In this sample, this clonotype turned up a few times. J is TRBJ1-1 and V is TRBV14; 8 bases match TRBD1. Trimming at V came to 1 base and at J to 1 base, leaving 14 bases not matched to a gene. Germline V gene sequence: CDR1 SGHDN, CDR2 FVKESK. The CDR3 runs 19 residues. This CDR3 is CASSQGISRGPRKNTEAFF. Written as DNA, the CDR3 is TGTGCCAGCAGCCAAGGCATTAGCAGGGGGCCGAGAAAGAACACTGAAGCTTTCTTT.

In DNA, the CDR3 is TGTGCCAGCAGTTCCTACAGGGGGGGGGACACTGAAGCTTTCTTT. Its translation is CASSSYRGGDTEAFF. V and J are TRBV12-3 or TRBV12-4 and TRBJ1-1; 8 nucleotides align to TRBD1. The CDR3 contains 15 residues. Trimming cost V 4 bases and J 3 bases; bases outside gene matches: 7.

The CDR3 is CASSFSAYTGELFF. For the CDR3, the DNA is TGTGCCAGCAGCTTCTCAGCCTACACCGGGGAGCTGTTTTTT. The J gene is TRBJ2-2, the V gene TRBV7-6; no definite D call. V was clipped by 3 bases and J by 3 bases, with 8 bases between them. This CDR3 is built from 14 residues. Germline V lookup: CDR1 SGHVS, CDR2 FNYEAQ.

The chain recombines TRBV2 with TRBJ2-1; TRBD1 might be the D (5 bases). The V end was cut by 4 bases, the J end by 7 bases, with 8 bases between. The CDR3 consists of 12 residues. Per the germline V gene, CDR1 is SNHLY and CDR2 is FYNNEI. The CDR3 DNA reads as TGTGCCAGCAGTGCGACAGAAAATGAGCAGTTCTTC. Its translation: CASSATENEQFF.

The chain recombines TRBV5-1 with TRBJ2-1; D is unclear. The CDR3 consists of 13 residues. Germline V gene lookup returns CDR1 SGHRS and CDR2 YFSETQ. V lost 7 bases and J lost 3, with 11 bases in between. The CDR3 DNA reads TGCGCCAGCTGTCCCATAAACTACAATGAGCAGTTCTTC. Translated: CASCPINYNEQFF. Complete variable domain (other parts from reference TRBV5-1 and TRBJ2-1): KAGVTQTPRYLIKTRGQQVTLSCSPISGHRSVSWYQQTPGQGLQFLFEYFSETQRNKGNFPGRFSGRQFSNSRSEMNVSTLELGDSALYLCASCPINYNEQFFGPGTRLTVL.

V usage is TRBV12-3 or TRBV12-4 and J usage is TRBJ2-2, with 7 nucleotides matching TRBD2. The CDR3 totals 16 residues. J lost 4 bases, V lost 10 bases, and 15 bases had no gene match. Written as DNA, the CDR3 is TGTGCCACCACCCGTACGTCAGGGAGGGGCACCGGGGAGCTGTTTTTT. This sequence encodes CATTRTSGRGTGELFF.

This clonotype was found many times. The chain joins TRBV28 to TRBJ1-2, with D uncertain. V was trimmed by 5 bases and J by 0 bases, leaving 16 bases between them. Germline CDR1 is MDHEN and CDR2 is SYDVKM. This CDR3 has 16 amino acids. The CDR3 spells CASSVGGASTNYGYTF. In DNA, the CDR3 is TGTGCCAGCAGTGTTGGCGGTGCGTCGACTAACTATGGCTACACCTTC.

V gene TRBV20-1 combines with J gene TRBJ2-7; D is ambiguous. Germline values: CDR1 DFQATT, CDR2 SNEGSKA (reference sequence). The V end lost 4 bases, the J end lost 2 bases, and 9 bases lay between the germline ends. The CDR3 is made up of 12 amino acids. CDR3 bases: TGCAGTGCTACGACATCCCCCTACGAGCAGTACGTC. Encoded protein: CSATTSPYEQYV.

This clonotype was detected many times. The DNA of the CDR3 is TGCGCCAGCAGCCACCACGACACGGATCTGGATGGCTACACCTTC. This sequence encodes CASSHHDTDLDGYTF. V usage is TRBV4-1 and J usage is TRBJ1-2, with D uncertain. Trimming stripped 3 bases from V and 6 bases from J, with 17 bases between. CDR3 length: 15 residues. Germline V gives CDR1 MGHRA, CDR2 YSYEKL.

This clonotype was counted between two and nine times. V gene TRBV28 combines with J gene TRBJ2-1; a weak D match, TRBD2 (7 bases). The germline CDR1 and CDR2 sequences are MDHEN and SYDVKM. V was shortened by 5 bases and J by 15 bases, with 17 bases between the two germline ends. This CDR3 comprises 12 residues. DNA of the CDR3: TGTGCCAGCAGTAAGGGGGGGGGCAATCCGTTCTTC. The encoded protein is CASSKGGGNPFF.

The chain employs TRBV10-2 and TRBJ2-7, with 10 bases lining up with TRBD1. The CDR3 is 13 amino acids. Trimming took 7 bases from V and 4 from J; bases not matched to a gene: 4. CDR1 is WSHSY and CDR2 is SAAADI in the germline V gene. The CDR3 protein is CASTKGQGYEQYV. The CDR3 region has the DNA TGCGCCAGCACCAAGGGACAGGGGTACGAGCAGTACGTC.